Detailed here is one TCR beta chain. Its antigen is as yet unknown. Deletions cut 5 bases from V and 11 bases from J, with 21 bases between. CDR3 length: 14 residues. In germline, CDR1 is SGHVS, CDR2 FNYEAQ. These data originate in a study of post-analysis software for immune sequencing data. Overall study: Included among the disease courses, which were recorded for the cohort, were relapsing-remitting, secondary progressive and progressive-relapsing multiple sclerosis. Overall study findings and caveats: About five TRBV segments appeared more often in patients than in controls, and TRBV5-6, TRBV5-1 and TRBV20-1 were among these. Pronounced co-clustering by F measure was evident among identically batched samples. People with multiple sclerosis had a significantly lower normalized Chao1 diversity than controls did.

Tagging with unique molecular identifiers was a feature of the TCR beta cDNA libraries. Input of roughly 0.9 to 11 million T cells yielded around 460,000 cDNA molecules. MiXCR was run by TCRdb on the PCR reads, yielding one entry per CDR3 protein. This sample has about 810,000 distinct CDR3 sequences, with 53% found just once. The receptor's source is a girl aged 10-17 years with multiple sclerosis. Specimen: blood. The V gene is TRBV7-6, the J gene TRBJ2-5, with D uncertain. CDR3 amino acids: CASSPRLTEYEQYF. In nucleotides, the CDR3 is TGTGCCAGCAGCCCCCGACTTACAGAGTACGAACAGTACTTC.